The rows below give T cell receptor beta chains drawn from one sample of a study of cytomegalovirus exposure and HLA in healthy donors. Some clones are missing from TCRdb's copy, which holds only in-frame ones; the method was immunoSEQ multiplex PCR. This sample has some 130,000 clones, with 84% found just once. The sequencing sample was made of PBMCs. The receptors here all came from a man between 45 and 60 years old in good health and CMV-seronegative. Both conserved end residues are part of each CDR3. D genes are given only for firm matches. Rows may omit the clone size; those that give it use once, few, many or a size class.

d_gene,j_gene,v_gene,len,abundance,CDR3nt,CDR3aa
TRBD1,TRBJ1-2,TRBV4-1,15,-,TGCGCCAGCAGCCAACCCACGACAGGGCTTCATGGCTACACCTTC,CASSQPTTGLHGYTF
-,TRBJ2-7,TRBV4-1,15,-,TGCGCCAGCAGCCAAGAAAGCAGCAGGTCCTACGAGCAGTACTTC,CASSQESSRSYEQYF
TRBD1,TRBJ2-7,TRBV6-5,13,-,TGTGCCAGTTCCGTCGGGACAGGCTACGAGCAGTACTTC,CASSVGTGYEQYF
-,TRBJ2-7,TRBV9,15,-,TGTGCCAGCAGCCCTCGGGACACCTACTCCTACGAGCAGTACTTC,CASSPRDTYSYEQYF
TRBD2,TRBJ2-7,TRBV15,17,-,TGTGCCACCAGCAGAGAGTCTTGGACTAGCTTTTCCTACGAGCAGTACTTC,CATSRESWTSFSYEQYF
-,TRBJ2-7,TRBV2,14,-,TGTGCCAGCAGTGCTTTGGGGGGGCAGGGCGAGCAGTACTTC,CASSALGGQGEQYF
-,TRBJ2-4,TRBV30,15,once,TGTGCCCTGGAGGTACCTAGCGTAGCCAAAAACATTCAGTACTTC,CALEVPSVAKNIQYF
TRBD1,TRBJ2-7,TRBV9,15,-,TGTGCCAGCAGCGCCAGGACAGGTCCATCCTACGAGCAGTACTTC,CASSARTGPSYEQYF
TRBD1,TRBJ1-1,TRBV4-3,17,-,TGCGCCAGCAGCCAAGATCGTACAGGGGGCTGGAACACTGAAGCTTTCTTT,CASSQDRTGGWNTEAFF
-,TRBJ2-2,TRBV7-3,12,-,TGTGCCAGCAGCTCCGACACCGGGGAGCTGTTTTTT,CASSSDTGELFF
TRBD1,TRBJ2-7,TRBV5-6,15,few,TGTGCCAGCAGCTTGGTTGGGACAGGGGGCGGCGAGCAGTACTTC,CASSLVGTGGGEQYF
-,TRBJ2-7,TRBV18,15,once,TGTGCCAGCTCACCTGTTAACGGGGGAGACTACGAGCAGTACTTC,CASSPVNGGDYEQYF
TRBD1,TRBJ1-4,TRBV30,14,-,TGTGCCTGGAGTGGTGGGACAGGCCTTGGAAAACTGTTTTTT,CAWSGGTGLGKLFF
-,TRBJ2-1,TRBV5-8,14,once,TGTGCCAGCACCAGGGGTCGGGGCTACAATGAGCAGTTCTTC,CASTRGRGYNEQFF
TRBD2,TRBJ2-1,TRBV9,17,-,TGTGCCAGCAGCGTAGGGGTCGTTGGCGGGGGAAACAATGAGCAGTTCTTC,CASSVGVVGGGNNEQFF
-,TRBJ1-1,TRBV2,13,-,TGTGCCAGCAGAATCAGGGGAAACACTGAAGCTTTCTTT,CASRIRGNTEAFF
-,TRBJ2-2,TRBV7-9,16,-,TGTGCCAGCAGCTTAGGCCTGGTCTCGGACACCGGGGAGCTGTTTTTT,CASSLGLVSDTGELFF
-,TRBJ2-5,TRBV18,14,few,TGTGCCAGCTCACCAGGGGCAGGGGCAGAGACCCAGTACTTC,CASSPGAGAETQYF
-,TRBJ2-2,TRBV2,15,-,TGTGCCAGCAGTGAACGTGGCAGTAACACCGGGGAGCTGTTTTTT,CASSERGSNTGELFF
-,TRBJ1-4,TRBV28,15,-,TGTGCCAGCAGTTTAGGAGGGTCAACTAATGAAAAACTGTTTTTT,CASSLGGSTNEKLFF
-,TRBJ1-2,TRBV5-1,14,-,TGCGCCAGCAGCTTGGTGCCAGAAAACTATGGCTACACCTTC,CASSLVPENYGYTF
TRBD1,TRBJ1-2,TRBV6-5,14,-,TGTGCCACTTCTATAAGACAGGGGAACTATGGCTACACCTTC,CATSIRQGNYGYTF
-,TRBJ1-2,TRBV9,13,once,TGTGCCAGCAGCGTAGGAGGGTACGGGGGCTACACCTTC,CASSVGGYGGYTF
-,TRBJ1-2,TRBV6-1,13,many,TGTGCCAGCAGTGAATTACAGGAGTATGCCTACACCTTC,CASSELQEYAYTF
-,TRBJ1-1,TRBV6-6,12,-,TGTGCCAGCAGGACAGGGAACACTGAAGCTTTCTTT,CASRTGNTEAFF
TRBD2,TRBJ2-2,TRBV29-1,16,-,TGCAGCGCTATTCCTGTGGGACTACAGAACACCGGGGAGCTGTTTTTT,CSAIPVGLQNTGELFF
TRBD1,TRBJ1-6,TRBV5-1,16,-,TGCGCCAGCAGCTTGGGCGGGGGGGACAGTAATTCACCCCTCCACTTT,CASSLGGGDSNSPLHF
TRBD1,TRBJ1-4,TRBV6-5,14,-,TGTGCCAGCAGTCGGGGACAGCTATATGAAAAACTGTTTTTT,CASSRGQLYEKLFF
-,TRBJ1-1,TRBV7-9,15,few,TGTGCCAGCAGCTTTATCACACCGGGGAACACTGAAGCTTTCTTT,CASSFITPGNTEAFF
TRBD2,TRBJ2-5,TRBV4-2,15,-,TGTGCCAGCAGCCTTCGGTCAGCGGGGCAAGAGACCCAGTACTTC,CASSLRSAGQETQYF
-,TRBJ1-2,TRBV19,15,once,TGTGCCACTGGGGGAGGGGCAGAAGCTAACTATGGCTACACCTTC,CATGGGAEANYGYTF
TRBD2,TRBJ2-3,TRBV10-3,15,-,TGTGCCATCAGTGAAAAGCGGGGGGCCGGAGATACGCAGTATTTT,CAISEKRGAGDTQYF
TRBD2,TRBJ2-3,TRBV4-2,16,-,TGTGCCAGCAGCCAAGGCGGGGCGGGGGGGCCTGATACGCAGTATTTT,CASSQGGAGGPDTQYF
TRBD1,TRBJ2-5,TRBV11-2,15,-,TGTGCCAGCAGCTTCGACAGGGGGCGTGGGGAGACCCAGTACTTC,CASSFDRGRGETQYF
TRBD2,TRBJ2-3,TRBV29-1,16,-,TGCAGCGTCTCGGGACTAGCGGGGGAGCACCGGGATACGCAGTATTTT,CSVSGLAGEHRDTQYF
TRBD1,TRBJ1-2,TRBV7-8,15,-,TGTGCCAGCAGCTTCCGGACAGGGATAATCTATGGCTACACCTTC,CASSFRTGIIYGYTF
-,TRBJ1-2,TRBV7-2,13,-,TGTGCCAGCAGCTTAGGTATAAACTATGGCTACACCTTC,CASSLGINYGYTF
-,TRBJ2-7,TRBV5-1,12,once,TGCGCCAGCAGCTTGGAGACAACCGAGCAGTACTTC,CASSLETTEQYF
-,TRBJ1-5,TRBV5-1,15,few,TGCGCCAGCAGCTTGGCCGGTGACAGCGGGCAGCCCCAGCATTTT,CASSLAGDSGQPQHF
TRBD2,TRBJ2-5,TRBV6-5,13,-,TGTGCCAGCAGTGCGGCGGGGGTTGAGACCCAGTACTTC,CASSAAGVETQYF
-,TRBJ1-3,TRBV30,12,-,TGTGCCTGGGGGAGCTCTGGAAACACCATATATTTT,CAWGSSGNTIYF
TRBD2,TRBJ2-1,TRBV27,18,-,TGTGCCAGCAGTTTACTTTCGGTGCGTCTAGCGGGGGGGAATGAGCAGTTCTTC,CASSLLSVRLAGGNEQFF
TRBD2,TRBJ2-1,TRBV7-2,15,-,TGTGCCAGCAGCTTATCTAGCGGGGGGCATGTGCAGCAGTTCTTC,CASSLSSGGHVQQFF
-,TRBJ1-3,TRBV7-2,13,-,TGTGCCAGCAGCTTAAACAGGCCGAACACCATATATTTT,CASSLNRPNTIYF
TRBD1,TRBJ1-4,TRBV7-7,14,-,TGTGCTAGCAGCCCAGGGACAGGGGGCGAAAAACTGTTTTTT,CASSPGTGGEKLFF
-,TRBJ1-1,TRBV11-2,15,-,TGTGCCAGCAGCCCCCTCGACAGTATTACCTCGGAAGCTTTCTTT,CASSPLDSITSEAFF
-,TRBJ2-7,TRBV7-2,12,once,TGTGCCAGCAGCCGCCGAGGGTACGAGCAGTACTTC,CASSRRGYEQYF
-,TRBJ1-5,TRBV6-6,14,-,TGTGCCGGCAACGTGGGGGGTAGCAATCAGCCCCAGCATTTT,CAGNVGGSNQPQHF
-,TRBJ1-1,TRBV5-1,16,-,TGCGCCAGCAGCTTGGAACCGGGGTTTGGGTACACTGAAGCTTTCTTT,CASSLEPGFGYTEAFF
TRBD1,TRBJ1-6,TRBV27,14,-,TGTGCCAGCAGTTTACAGGGGGCGGATTCACCCCTCCACTTT,CASSLQGADSPLHF
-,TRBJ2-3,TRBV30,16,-,TGTGCCTGGAGTGTAATGGGGAACAGCCGGGGAGATACGCAGTATTTT,CAWSVMGNSRGDTQYF
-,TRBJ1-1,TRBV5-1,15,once,TGCGCCAGCAGCCGCCAGACGGGGGAGAACACTGAAGCTTTCTTT,CASSRQTGENTEAFF
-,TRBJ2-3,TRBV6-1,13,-,TGTGCCAGTGACCCAGGGGGGACAGATACGCAGTATTTT,CASDPGGTDTQYF